Listed here are 25 T cell receptor beta chains from one sample, sequenced in a study of blood T cell repertoires in COVID-19 (dated by TCRdb to 2019 to 2021). Libraries were made using the immunoSEQ multiplex PCR assay. Here the immuneACCESS table is served through TCRdb, limited to in-frame sequences with V and J called. Missing clones are a known gap in these copies; in checked studies unresolved V genes cover under half, and the rest lacks a known reason. The sample table records about 370,000 clones; around nine tenths of these occur just once. About 1.8% of the sample comes from the top ten. Material: PBMCs or T cells enriched from blood (not recorded which). All receptors derive from a woman aged 30 to 39 who had recovered from COVID-19.

The gene calls are TRBV7-8 and TRBJ2-7, with TRBD1 as a possible D gene (5 bases). Trimming removed 6 bases at V and 4 bases at J, with 19 bases between. This CDR3 has 15 amino acids. CDR1 is SGHVS and CDR2 is FQNEAQ in the germline V gene. CDR3 nucleotide sequence: TGTGCCAGCAGTTTCCATCAGGGTGGCTTGTACGAGCAGTACTTC. This sequence encodes CASSFHQGGLYEQYF.

The V gene is TRBV28, the J gene TRBJ1-1, with 9 bases identical to TRBD1. The CDR3 totals 15 residues. The germline V gene has CDR1 MDHEN and CDR2 SYDVKM. V lost 5 bases to trimming and J lost 5 bases; unmatched junction nucleotides: 9. CDR3 amino acids: CASSPLGQGSTEAFF. CDR3 DNA: TGTGCCAGCAGTCCTCTGGGACAGGGCTCGACTGAAGCTTTCTTT.

The gene calls are TRBV28 and TRBJ2-3; a possible D gene is TRBD2 (5 bases). Germline loops: CDR1 MDHEN, CDR2 SYDVKM. Trimming stripped 5 bases from V and 5 bases from J, with 11 bases between. The CDR3 has 13 residues. CDR3 nucleotide sequence: TGTGCCAGCAGTCCTGGAGGTTTAGATACGCAGTATTTT. It specifies CASSPGGLDTQYF.

The chain links TRBV18 to TRBJ2-7, with D possibly TRBD1 on 6 matching bases. V lost 3 bases to trimming and J lost 0 bases, with 9 bases between them. CDR3 length: 14 residues. Germline values: CDR1 KGHSH, CDR2 LQKENI. CDR3 sequence: CASSPDRTSYEQYF. In nucleotides, the CDR3 is TGTGCCAGCTCACCCGACAGGACCTCCTACGAGCAGTACTTC.

This clone was seen a handful of times. The chain joins TRBV24-1 to TRBJ2-6; maybe TRBD1 (6 bases). Trimming removed 1 base from V and 1 base from J, with 7 bases in between. Germline lookup yields CDR1 KGHDR and CDR2 SFDVKD. This CDR3 is built from 16 residues. CDR3 bases: TGTGCCACCAGTGATTTACAGGGTTCTGGGGCCAACGTCCTGACTTTC. This gives the protein CATSDLQGSGANVLTF.

The chain uses TRBV19 and TRBJ1-4; D is uncertain. Germline CDR1 is LNHDA and CDR2 is SQIVND (reference sequence). V was shortened by 5 bases and J by 0 bases, with 10 bases between the two germline ends. This CDR3 region has 15 residues. DNA of the CDR3: TGTGCCAGTAGTGCTCATGGAGCAACTAATGAAAAACTGTTTTTT. It codes for CASSAHGATNEKLFF.

This clone appeared a single time. The chain uses TRBV4-3 and TRBJ1-4; the D gene is possibly TRBD1 (6 bases). The germline gives CDR1 LGHNA, CDR2 YSLEER. The CDR3 loop spans 16 amino acids. V shed 1 base and J shed 8 bases, with 17 bases lying between them. The DNA for the CDR3 is TGCGCCAGCAGCCAAGGCAACAGGGTGGTACAGGAAAAACTGTTTTTT. Encoded protein: CASSQGNRVVQEKLFF.

J is TRBJ1-4 and V is TRBV9; 7 nucleotides match TRBD1. This CDR3 has 14 amino acids. Germline CDR1 is SGDLS and CDR2 is YYNGEE. V trimming: 2 bases; J trimming: 5 bases; junction bases outside the gene matches: 3. Here the CDR3 reads CASSVGQVNEKLFF. Here the CDR3 DNA reads TGTGCCAGCAGCGTCGGACAGGTGAATGAAAAACTGTTTTTT.

The chain employs TRBV6-6 and TRBJ1-1, with D uncertain. CDR3 length: 11 amino acids. Trimming removed 3 bases at V and 4 bases at J, with 3 bases between. CDR1 and CDR2 from the germline V gene are MNHNY and SVGAGI (reference sequence). The CDR3 region is CASSYSTEAFF. Written as DNA, the CDR3 is TGTGCCAGCAGTTATAGCACTGAAGCTTTCTTT.

The rearrangement links TRBV6-5 to TRBJ1-4; 8 nucleotides agree with TRBD1. V was pared by 6 bases and J by 8 bases, with 8 bases of the junction left unmatched. Germline-derived CDR1 and CDR2 are MNHEY and SVGAGI. CDR3 size: 14 residues. CDR3 coding DNA: TGTGCCAGCAGGGCAGGGGGCGAAACCGAAAAACTGTTTTTT. Translation gives CASRAGGETEKLFF.

This chain's CDR3 is CASSQRLSYEQYF. The CDR3 region has the DNA TGTGCCAGCAGTCAGCGCCTTAGCTACGAGCAGTACTTC. The chain recombines TRBV6-5 with TRBJ2-7; unclear D gene. V lost 5 bases, J lost 3 bases, and 11 bases lay in between. The CDR3 contains 13 residues. The germline V gene has CDR1 MNHEY and CDR2 SVGAGI.

The rearrangement uses TRBV6-5 and TRBJ2-5, with a weak D call TRBD2 (6 bases). V dropped 0 bases and J dropped 5 bases, with 16 bases sitting between them. The CDR3 runs 16 residues. The V gene's germline CDR1 is MNHEY and CDR2 SVGAGI. CDR3 DNA: TGTGCCAGCAGTTACTCGATGGGGGACTGGGGCGAGACCCAGTACTTC. Protein sequence: CASSYSMGDWGETQYF.

This clone was counted a single time. The chain has TRBV30 and TRBJ2-7; a weak D match, TRBD1 (6 bases). The length of the CDR3 is 12 residues. Germline CDR1 is GTSNPN and CDR2 is SVGIG (reference sequence). Trimming stripped 0 bases from V and 5 bases from J, with 8 bases between. The CDR3, as DNA: TGTGCCTGGAGTGTACAGGGCAACGAGCAGTACTTC. Amino acid sequence: CAWSVQGNEQYF.

V is TRBV28 and J is TRBJ1-2, with 8 bases lining up with TRBD1. The junction had 8 bases not matched to a gene; V was cut back by 6 bases and J by 8 bases. The V gene's germline CDR1 is MDHEN and CDR2 SYDVKM. The CDR3 loop spans 13 amino acids. CDR3 coding DNA: TGTGCCAGCAGCCCGGACAGGGTTGGAGGCTACACCTTC. As protein: CASSPDRVGGYTF.

V gene TRBV6-5 combines with J gene TRBJ2-7; tentative D call: TRBD1 (5 bases). Germline lookup yields CDR1 MNHEY and CDR2 SVGAGI. This CDR3 is 10 amino acids long. The V and J ends lost 11 bases and 7 bases respectively, with 12 bases between them. This CDR3 reads CASTQGEQYF. CDR3 coding DNA: TGTGCCTCAACCCAGGGAGAGCAGTACTTC.

V usage is TRBV27 and J usage is TRBJ2-3; a weak D match, TRBD1 (6 bases). This CDR3 has 15 amino acids. The germline gives CDR1 MNHEY, CDR2 SMNVEV (reference sequence). Trimming cost V 5 bases and J 1 base, with 13 bases left between them. The CDR3 spells CASSPPGAGTDTQYF. The CDR3 nucleotides are TGTGCCAGCAGTCCTCCAGGGGCTGGCACAGATACGCAGTATTTT.

The chain carries TRBV29-1 and TRBJ2-2; D unresolved. Germline lookup yields CDR1 SQVTM and CDR2 ANQGSEA. Trimming removed 0 bases at V and 1 base at J, with 12 bases between. The CDR3 contains 16 residues. CDR3 sequence (DNA): TGCAGCGTTGAAGATCCCTACAGAATGAACACCGGGGAGCTGTTTTTT. Translated: CSVEDPYRMNTGELFF.

The rearrangement joins TRBV7-3 to TRBJ2-1; 7 nucleotides match TRBD1. V trimming: 5 bases; J trimming: 14 bases; junction bases outside the gene matches: 15. The CDR3 contains 14 residues. From germline, CDR1 is SGHTA and CDR2 FQGTGA. CDR3 sequence (DNA): TGTGCCAGCAGCCCTAATCCGACAGGGTTTCAGAAGTTCTTC. Its translation: CASSPNPTGFQKFF.

V and J are TRBV18 and TRBJ2-1; D is perhaps TRBD2 (5 bases). CDR3 size: 14 residues. Germline V gene data show CDR1 as KGHSH and CDR2 as LQKENI. V lost 1 base to trimming and J lost 9 bases, with 13 bases between them. The CDR3 DNA sequence: TGTGCCAGCTCACCACGCGGGCCCTGGGGTGAGCAGTTCTTC. This translates into CASSPRGPWGEQFF.

The V gene is TRBV5-8, the J gene TRBJ1-5; 7 bases match TRBD1. Germline assignment: CDR1 SGHTS and CDR2 YDEGEE. V dropped 5 bases and J dropped 3; count of bases not matched to a gene: 5. The CDR3 has 14 residues. CDR3 sequence (DNA): TGTGCCAGCAGGGGGACAGCTTACAATCAGCCCCAGCATTTT. Translating gives CASRGTAYNQPQHF.

V is TRBV5-1 and J is TRBJ1-2, with 7 bases fitting TRBD1. The length of the CDR3 is 17 residues. CDR1 and CDR2 from the germline V gene are SGHRS and YFSETQ. V trimming: 0 bases; J trimming: 6 bases; junction bases outside the gene matches: 14. This CDR3 reads CASSLGFDREGWNGYTF. As DNA, the CDR3 is TGCGCCAGCAGCTTGGGGTTTGACAGGGAAGGGTGGAATGGCTACACCTTC. Full variable domain (missing parts from reference TRBV5-1 and TRBJ1-2): KAGVTQTPRYLIKTRGQQVTLSCSPISGHRSVSWYQQTPGQGLQFLFEYFSETQRNKGNFPGRFSGRQFSNSRSEMNVSTLELGDSALYLCASSLGFDREGWNGYTFGSGTRLTVV.

J is TRBJ2-1 and V is TRBV4-2, with 7 bases identical to TRBD2. Losses at the gene ends were 0 bases for V and 4 bases for J; bases not matched to a gene: 6. Germline CDR1 and CDR2: LGHNA and YNFKEQ. CDR3 length: 16 amino acids. The chain's CDR3 is CASSQEASGAYNEQFF. CDR3 coding DNA: TGTGCCAGCAGCCAAGAAGCTAGCGGAGCATACAATGAGCAGTTCTTC.

The chain combines TRBV2 with TRBJ2-5; D gene unclear. The CDR3 loop spans 12 amino acids. The V gene's germline CDR1 is SNHLY and CDR2 FYNNEI. The ends were cut back, 7 bases at V and 2 bases at J, with 8 bases in the middle. This CDR3 reads CASKESQETQYF. CDR3 nucleotide sequence: TGTGCCAGCAAGGAGAGTCAAGAGACCCAGTACTTC.

The V and J genes are TRBV5-5 and TRBJ2-1, with TRBD2 matching 14 bases. Germline loops: CDR1 SGHKS, CDR2 YYEKEE (reference sequence). CDR3 size: 17 residues. Trimming cost V 4 bases and J 6 bases; bases outside gene matches: 9. The CDR3 sequence is CASSQTSGGARANEQFF. The CDR3 coding sequence is TGTGCCAGCAGCCAGACTAGCGGGGGGGCTAGGGCCAATGAGCAGTTCTTC.

This clone occurred once. This chain joins TRBV19 and TRBJ2-7, with 14 bases identical to TRBD2. Losses at the gene ends were 5 bases for V and 2 bases for J; bases not matched to a gene: 2. Germline V lookup: CDR1 LNHDA, CDR2 SQIVND (reference sequence). The CDR3 runs 15 residues. CDR3 nucleotides: TGTGCCAGTAGTCCGGGACTAGCGGGAGCCTACGAGCAGTACTTC. This encodes CASSPGLAGAYEQYF.